The T cell receptor (beta chain) under discussion was sequenced for a study of shared clonotypes between healthy human individuals. The repertoire was sequenced with immunoSEQ multiplex PCR; TCRdb's copy has only in-frame clones and lacks some. Among 2,100,000 or so clones listed, around 95% were seen once. All donors qualified as healthy HIV-negative adults and had experienced no recent acute infections or vaccinations. The study separated CD4+ cells into CD45RA+ naive and CD45RA-negative memory subsets. V shed 4 bases and J shed 9 bases, with 7 bases lying between them. CDR1 is SEHNR, CDR2 FQNEAQ, per germline (reference sequence). The CDR3 has 11 residues.

The chain joins TRBV7-9 to TRBJ2-1; D uncertain. This receptor was obtained from a young man in good health. Material: naive CD4+ T cells sorted from blood. Subset of the sample: CD45RA+ positively selected. CDR3 loop: CASSSESEQFF. In DNA, the CDR3 is TGTGCCAGCAGCTCAGAGAGTGAGCAGTTCTTC.